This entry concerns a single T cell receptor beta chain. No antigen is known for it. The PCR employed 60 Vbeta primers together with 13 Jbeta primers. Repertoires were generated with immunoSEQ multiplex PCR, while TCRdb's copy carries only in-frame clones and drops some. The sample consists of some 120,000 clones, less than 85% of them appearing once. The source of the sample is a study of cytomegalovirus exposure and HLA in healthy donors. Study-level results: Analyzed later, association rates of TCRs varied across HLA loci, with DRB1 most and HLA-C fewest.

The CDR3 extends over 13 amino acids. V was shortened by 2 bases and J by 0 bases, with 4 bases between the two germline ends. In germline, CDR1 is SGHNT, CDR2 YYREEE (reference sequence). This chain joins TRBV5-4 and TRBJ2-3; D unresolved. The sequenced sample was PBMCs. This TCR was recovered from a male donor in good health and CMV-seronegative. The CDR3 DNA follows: TGTGCCAGCAGCTTCTCTAGCACAGATACGCAGTATTTT. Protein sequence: CASSFSSTDTQYF.